This T cell receptor (beta chain) derives from a study of T cells after yellow fever vaccination (dated by TCRdb to 2018 to 2020). For the study in its entirety: Libraries from fractions with low cell numbers were prepared with the SMART-Seq v4 Ultra Low Input RNA kit. To track T-cell clones before and after primary and booster YFV17D yellow fever vaccination, bulk TCR alpha and beta repertoires were sequenced longitudinally. Two healthy male donors made up the cohort, one aged 18 to 29 years and the other aged 30 to 40 years. Blood samples were taken at several timepoints before and after primary and secondary immunization, and bulk PBMC replicates and cell subsets were isolated.

The CDR3 runs 12 residues from the cysteine to the phenylalanine. Of all the DNA, just the CDR3 is kept, 36 bases in frame from base 1. V loses 10 bases of germline sequence and J loses 2 bases, and the interval between the two ends is 10 bases. TCR cDNA was made using 5'RACE template switching, a step that added a universal primer site and unique molecular identifiers. Priming for cDNA synthesis came from both the TCR alpha and TCR beta constant segments. Library amplification involved two PCR steps, and the second step added sample barcodes and sequencing adapters. Libraries were sequenced on Illumina HiSeq 2500 (2x100 bp) or NovaSeq (2x150 bp). Regarding the original processing steps: MIGEC was used to demultiplex reads and collapse the reads into UMI consensus sequences, and MiXCR was used for V(D)J alignment. Vaccine-responding clonotypes were defined with edgeR using replicate PBMC samples, requiring FDR below 0.01 and a log2 fold change above 5 up to day 15. Each bulk clonotype received a CD4 or CD8 identity based on whether the sequenced CD4 or CD8 repertoire contained that clonotype at higher abundance. TCRdb redid the processing of the public reads, applying fastp at Q25 and MiXCR, and retained in-frame beta chains. Each CDR3 protein gets just one entry, which takes the most common genes and DNA from the rows behind it. TCRdb, rather than the study authors, made the V and J calls. The sample table shows about 29,000 distinct CDR3 sequences, and more than 5% are seen once. The ten largest clones represent roughly 39% of the sample.

This clonotype was seen at least ten times. Its antigen is still unknown. No base qualities exist here, and no much larger clone lies one base off it. The treatment or condition label on this specimen signifies: live attenuated yellow fever vaccine strain. PBMCs were isolated from peripheral blood using a standard Ficoll-Paque protocol. CD4 and CD8 T-cell fractions were isolated with Dynabeads CD4 and CD8 positive selection kits. RNA was extracted with TriZol from bulk PBMCs, CD4 and CD8 fractions, and dextramer-positive and dextramer-negative fractions. Broader findings and caveats from the paper: Compared with the primary T-cell response, the secondary T-cell response was faster but weaker, reaching its peak on day 5 rather than on day 15. Because the study included only a couple of donors, the extent to which the findings can be generalized is limited. After the booster, most of the clones that had expanded following primary vaccination were detected again (approximately 95% of CD4 and around nine tenths of CD8), which suggests that memory was broadly maintained. FACS-sorted repertoires could contain abundant contaminating clonotypes from the bulk population, so computational filtering was required. A small share of clonotypes was detected in both CD4 and CD8 compartments, with the overlap likely arising from convergent recombination.

Specimen: CD8+ T cells sorted from PBMCs, collected 10 days after the yellow fever booster vaccination. The receptor was isolated from a man younger than 40 who received the YFV17D yellow fever vaccine. The chain joins TRBV12-3 or TRBV12-4 to TRBJ2-3; the D gene could be either TRBD1 or TRBD2, each agreeing at 5 bases. The nucleotide sequence reads TGTGCCAACGGGGACGACACAGATACGCAGTATTTT. This encodes CANGDDTDTQYF.